What follows is one T cell receptor (beta chain) and its context. Antigen: not known. The sample belongs to a study of T cell responses to AZD1222 COVID-19 vaccine. Overall study results and limits: CD4 TCRs covered the whole spike, strongest at regions 160-218 and 743-854. Repertoires were obtained only post-peak T cell response.

Trimming left V 2 bases short and J 6 bases short, with 11 bases between. This CDR3 region has 13 residues. The germline gives CDR1 SEHNR, CDR2 FQNEAQ (reference sequence). Clones were sequenced by immunoSEQ multiplex PCR, and TCRdb holds only the in-frame ones, with some missing. The data show about 100,000 clones, around nine tenths seen once. Here the sequenced sample was peripheral blood, taken on day 0 of AZD1222 vaccination. The chain is built from TRBV7-9 and TRBJ2-7; a possible D gene is TRBD2 (6 bases). The TCR was taken from an adult in good health. The CDR3 here is CASSLRLVSEQYF. CDR3 nucleotides: TGTGCCAGCAGCTTACGACTAGTATCCGAGCAGTACTTC.